The clone carrying this TCR beta chain has at least ten counts. Its specificity is unknown. Template material for amplifying TCR beta CDR3 regions consisted of RNA transcripts. First-round RT-PCR targeting the TCR CDR3 was performed with the HTBI primer set. MiXCR, applied by TCRdb to the multiplex PCR reads, yields one record per CDR3 protein. The sample lists about 600,000 distinct CDR3 sequences, approximately 16% seen once, with roughly 3.3% in the top ten. This CDR3 comprises 16 residues. The V gene end was trimmed by 5 bases and the J gene end by 6 bases; junction bases not matched to a gene: 13. The sample originates from a study of T cells in Graves' hyperthyroidism and ophthalmopathy. Overall study findings and caveats: Expanded thyroid clonotypes (above 0.001) were mostly also found in blood. A median roughly 6.6 months before onset, the model predicted ophthalmopathy.

Inclusion characteristics of ophthalmopathy patients comprised a Clinical Activity Score of at least 3, a NOSPECS grade of at least 4, and duration under 3 months. Out of less than 12 ml of fresh peripheral blood came the PBMCs. The clonotype was recovered from a woman between 35 and 50 years old with Graves' ophthalmopathy. This sequence joins TRBV12-3 or TRBV12-4 and TRBJ1-2; 9 bases fit TRBD1. Sequencing input: blood. Here the CDR3 reads CASSPTWGDRVNGYTF. The CDR3 nucleotides are TGTGCCAGCAGTCCAACCTGGGGGGACAGGGTAAATGGCTACACCTTC.